A single sample is the source of the 30 T cell receptor beta chains below, sequenced in a study of response to subunit inactivated influenza vaccine. TCRdb redid the calling of the RT-PCR reads with MiXCR, one entry per CDR3 protein. The top ten hold approximately 35% of the sample, which has about 180,000 distinct CDR3 sequences, about 10% seen once. Sequenced here: CD8+ T cells sorted from PBMCs, sampled less than 30 months after vaccination. The receptors come from a man between 45 and 75 years old who received an inactivated influenza vaccine.

This chain links TRBV7-9 with TRBJ2-7; TRBD2 matches 13 bases. This CDR3 has 17 residues. Germline CDR1 is SEHNR and CDR2 is FQNEAQ (reference sequence). Germline trimming cut 5 bases from V and 0 bases from J; bases unmatched to any gene: 7. In nucleotides, the CDR3 is TGTGCCAGCAGCCCCCGACTAGCGGGAGGCCTCTCCTACGAGCAGTACTTC. It translates to CASSPRLAGGLSYEQYF. The variable domain in full, with the rest retrieved from reference TRBV7-9 and TRBJ2-7, is DTGVSQNPRHKITKRGQNVTFRCDPISEHNRLYWYRQTLGQGPEFLTYFQNEAQLEKSRLLSDRFSAERPKGSFSTLEIQRTEQGDSAMYLCASSPRLAGGLSYEQYFGPGTRLTVT.

Many counts were recorded for this clonotype. This chain uses TRBV7-9 with TRBJ1-2; 7 bases are a match to TRBD1. This CDR3 comprises 14 residues. CDR1 is SEHNR and CDR2 is FQNEAQ in the germline V gene (reference sequence). J gave up 7 bases and V 5 bases, and 10 bases lay outside the gene matches. CDR3 in amino acids: CASSPTGFDAGYTF. CDR3 bases: TGTGCCAGCAGCCCGACAGGGTTTGACGCTGGCTACACCTTC.

This clonotype was seen a few times. This CDR3 reads CASSSGTGSLDRAPLHF. In DNA, the CDR3 is TGCGCCAGCAGCTCCGGGACAGGGTCGTTGGATCGTGCGCCCCTCCACTTT. V gene TRBV5-1 combines with J gene TRBJ1-6; 9 bases fit TRBD1. The CDR3 contains 17 residues. Trimming removed 3 bases from V and 13 bases from J; junction bases left unmatched: 17. Germline assignment: CDR1 SGHRS and CDR2 YFSETQ.

The sample holds a few counts of this clonotype. The chain uses TRBV6-5 and TRBJ2-5, with 8 bases lining up with TRBD1. This CDR3 has 14 amino acids. V lost 4 bases to trimming and J lost 4 bases; unmatched junction nucleotides: 5. Germline CDR1 is MNHEY and CDR2 is SVGAGI. CDR3 amino acids: CASSFGQGGETQYF. CDR3 DNA: TGTGCCAGCAGTTTTGGACAGGGAGGAGAGACCCAGTACTTC.

CDR3 protein: CASSAGQGVIAGELFF. The DNA for the CDR3 is TGTGCCAGCAGCGCCGGACAGGGAGTCATTGCCGGGGAGCTGTTTTTT. The chain couples TRBV9 to TRBJ2-2; 8 bases map to TRBD1. Per germline, CDR1 SGDLS and CDR2 YYNGEE. The CDR3 consists of 16 residues. J was trimmed by 6 bases and V by 3 bases; bases with no gene match: 10.

The rearrangement links TRBV7-9 to TRBJ2-1; TRBD2 matches 7 bases. CDR3 length equals 15 residues. The V segment lost 5 bases and the J segment 5 bases; nucleotides outside the gene matches: 9. The germline V gene has CDR1 SEHNR and CDR2 FQNEAQ (reference sequence). The CDR3: CASSRTSAANNEQFF. The DNA for the CDR3 is TGTGCCAGCAGCCGAACTAGCGCTGCAAACAATGAGCAGTTCTTC.

This chain connects TRBV27 to TRBJ2-1; 12 bases agree with TRBD2. The CDR3 length is 14 residues. CDR1 is MNHEY, CDR2 SMNVEV, per germline (reference sequence). The ends lost 7 bases at V and 8 bases at J; junction bases unmatched: 6. CDR3 coding DNA: TGTGCCAGCAATGGACTAGCGGGACTAGATGAGCAGTTCTTC. Its protein product is CASNGLAGLDEQFF.

This clonotype was counted between two and nine times. The chain employs TRBV7-9 and TRBJ2-3, with 10 bases lining up with TRBD2. With V trimmed by 0 bases and J by 5 bases, 2 bases remained unmatched. Looked up from germline, CDR1 is SEHNR and CDR2 is FQNEAQ (reference sequence). This CDR3 comprises 15 residues. The CDR3 is CASSLASSGRDTQYF. CDR3 in DNA: TGTGCCAGCAGCTTAGCTTCTAGCGGGAGAGATACGCAGTATTTT.

This clonotype has a handful of counts. The chain links TRBV2 to TRBJ2-2, with 7 bases lining up with TRBD2. The germline V gene encodes CDR1 SNHLY and CDR2 FYNNEI. The CDR3 contains 15 residues. Trimming at V came to 2 bases and at J to 2 bases, leaving 2 bases not matched to a gene. The CDR3 DNA is TGTGCCAGCAGTGAATCGGGGGGTAACACCGGGGAGCTGTTTTTT. Translating it yields CASSESGGNTGELFF.

This clonotype has more than one count but fewer than ten. The rearrangement joins TRBV20-1 to TRBJ2-7; D gene unclear. Germline-derived CDR1 and CDR2 are DFQATT and SNEGSKA (reference sequence). Trimming pared 7 bases from V and 2 bases from J, leaving 21 bases between. The CDR3 spans 15 residues. CDR3 sequence (DNA): TGCAGTGTCCTCCTTATCGGAATCCAGCCCTACGAGCAGTACTTC. Protein: CSVLLIGIQPYEQYF.

This CDR3 is CASSGTTANTGELFF. Written as DNA, the CDR3 is TGTGCCAGCTCAGGGACAACCGCGAACACCGGGGAGCTGTTTTTT. The rearrangement joins TRBV18 to TRBJ2-2, with D maybe TRBD1 (6 bases). The CDR3 is 15 residues long. With 5 bases removed from V and 0 bases from J, the gap between germline ends came to 10 bases. Germline V gives CDR1 KGHSH, CDR2 LQKENI.

This chain connects TRBV9 to TRBJ2-1; maybe TRBD2 (6 bases). This CDR3 has 15 amino acids. Trimming pared 1 base from V and 2 bases from J, leaving 10 bases between. Germline V CDR1 and CDR2: SGDLS, YYNGEE. The CDR3 is CASSVWEEPYNEQFF. The CDR3 DNA follows: TGTGCCAGCAGCGTATGGGAGGAACCCTACAATGAGCAGTTCTTC.

There are a few counts of this clonotype. The chain carries TRBV11-2 and TRBJ2-5; D ambiguous. V lost 5 bases and J 9 bases, leaving 13 bases between the germline ends. The germline V gene has CDR1 SGHAT and CDR2 FQNNGV. CDR3 size: 12 residues. The CDR3 loop reads CASSLSLWAQYF. The CDR3 DNA sequence: TGTGCCAGCAGCCTCTCTCTGTGGGCCCAGTACTTC.

This clonotype was observed many times. This chain joins TRBV28 and TRBJ2-1, with TRBD2 identical over 9 bases. The germline CDR1 and CDR2 sequences are MDHEN and SYDVKM. V shed 5 bases, J shed 10 bases, and the junction held 9 bases outside the gene matches. The CDR3 runs to 14 residues. CDR3 sequence (DNA): TGTGCCAGCAGTCTAACAGCGGGAGGTACCGAGCAGTTCTTC. This encodes CASSLTAGGTEQFF.

Only a few counts were recorded for this clonotype. The CDR3 nucleotides are TGCGCCAGCAGCCAAGATCCCGTAGGGCCAGAAGTCAGCGGGAGGGAGAATGAGCAGTTCTTC. It codes for CASSQDPVGPEVSGRENEQFF. This chain connects TRBV4-3 to TRBJ2-1, with 10 bases aligning to TRBD2. In germline, CDR1 is LGHNA, CDR2 YSLEER. The CDR3 covers 21 residues. With V trimmed by 0 bases and J by 7 bases, 21 bases remained unmatched.

This clonotype was observed once. The genes are TRBV29-1 and TRBJ1-1, with D possibly being TRBD1 (5 bases). V gave up 6 bases and J gave up 1 base, with 15 bases separating them. Germline loops: CDR1 SQVTM, CDR2 ANQGSEA. The CDR3 spans 14 residues. CDR3 in amino acids: CSVQMLGENTEAFF. The DNA of the CDR3 is TGCAGCGTCCAGATGTTGGGGGAGAACACTGAAGCTTTCTTT.

The rearrangement links TRBV7-9 to TRBJ2-1; either TRBD1 or TRBD2 may supply D (5 bases each). From germline, CDR1 is SEHNR and CDR2 FQNEAQ (reference sequence). Trimming left V 5 bases short and J 4 bases short, with 12 bases between. The CDR3 spans 14 residues. This CDR3 is CASSKRDPYNEQFF. The CDR3 DNA reads as TGTGCCAGCAGCAAACGGGACCCTTACAATGAGCAGTTCTTC.

As DNA, the CDR3 is TGCGCCAGCAGCCAAGATTTTCGGGGTACCTACGAGCAGTACTTC. Its translation is CASSQDFRGTYEQYF. The chain recombines TRBV4-1 with TRBJ2-7; maybe TRBD2 (5 bases). Trimming cost V 0 bases and J 2 bases, with 11 bases left between them. Germline V gives CDR1 MGHRA, CDR2 YSYEKL. The CDR3 is made up of 15 amino acids.

In this sample, this clonotype turned up a few times. The chain has TRBV20-1 and TRBJ1-2, with unresolved D. V was pared by 1 base and J by 5 bases, with 11 bases between. The V gene's germline CDR1 is DFQATT and CDR2 SNEGSKA (reference sequence). The CDR3 is 13 residues long. CDR3 loop: CSARVPNTYGYTF. CDR3 DNA: TGCAGTGCTAGAGTCCCGAACACTTATGGCTACACCTTC.

This clonotype was observed a handful of times. This rearrangement joins TRBV6-5 to TRBJ1-2; possible D gene TRBD1, 6 bases. This CDR3 region has 15 residues. Trimming removed 2 bases from V and 6 bases from J, with 16 bases in between. Germline assignment: CDR1 MNHEY and CDR2 SVGAGI. The CDR3 nucleotides are TGTGCCAGCAGTTACGCCTCAGGGGCGGGGGATGGCTACACCTTC. Translated, it gives CASSYASGAGDGYTF.

This clonotype was picked up a small number of times. The chain employs TRBV20-1 and TRBJ2-7; TRBD1 matches 9 bases. Germline V gives CDR1 DFQATT, CDR2 SNEGSKA (reference sequence). There are 14 residues in the CDR3. Losses at the gene ends were 3 bases for V and 4 bases for J; bases not matched to a gene: 7. This chain's CDR3 is CSARLRTGVYEQYF. CDR3 nucleotides: TGCAGTGCTAGGCTCCGGACAGGGGTTTACGAGCAGTACTTC.

The rearrangement uses TRBV19 and TRBJ2-3, with D possibly being TRBD2 (6 bases). The V and J ends lost 6 bases and 2 bases respectively, with 15 bases between them. The CDR3 totals 15 residues. Germline values: CDR1 LNHDA, CDR2 SQIVND (reference sequence). CDR3 bases: TGTGCCAGTAGGATCCCGGGACTCCCCACAGATACGCAGTATTTT. Amino acids: CASRIPGLPTDTQYF.

The genes are TRBV24-1 and TRBJ1-4, with D unresolved. Between the trimmed V and J ends, which lost 10 bases and 8 bases, there was a span of 19 bases. This CDR3 is 14 amino acids long. The germline V gene has CDR1 KGHDR and CDR2 SFDVKD. Here the CDR3 reads CATGNGLIEEKLFF. CDR3 DNA sequence: TGTGCCACTGGTAATGGACTTATTGAAGAAAAACTGTTTTTT.

This clonotype was counted only a few times. The chain uses TRBV12-3 or TRBV12-4 and TRBJ2-3; 9 bases are shared with TRBD2. The CDR3 runs to 15 residues. J lost 5 bases, V lost 6 bases, and 9 bases had no gene match. The CDR3 region has the DNA TGTGCCAGCAGCCTCGCTAGCGGGATGGGAGATACGCAGTATTTT. It is translated as CASSLASGMGDTQYF.

V is TRBV12-3 or TRBV12-4 and J is TRBJ1-3; no clear D gene. The CDR3 totals 13 residues. The V end lost 5 bases, the J end lost 7 bases, and 12 bases lay between the germline ends. Written as DNA, the CDR3 is TGTGCCAGCAGTCCCACCCTAGACAACACCATATATTTT. It encodes CASSPTLDNTIYF.

V and J are TRBV6-1 and TRBJ2-6; D call uncertain. Germline loops: CDR1 MNHNS, CDR2 SASEGT. This CDR3 spans 15 amino acids. Trimming cost V 0 bases and J 2 bases, with 5 bases left between them. The CDR3 loop reads CASSEAPPGANVLTF. The CDR3 DNA sequence: TGTGCCAGCAGTGAAGCTCCACCTGGGGCCAACGTCCTGACTTTC.

This clonotype appeared a few times. The chain has TRBV24-1 and TRBJ1-1; 7 bases agree with TRBD1. The germline gives CDR1 KGHDR, CDR2 SFDVKD. The CDR3 contains 12 residues. J was trimmed by 2 bases and V by 9 bases; bases with no gene match: 2. CDR3: CATRQGNTEAFF. In DNA form, the CDR3 reads TGTGCCACCCGACAGGGAAACACTGAAGCTTTCTTT.

The chain links TRBV28 to TRBJ2-3, with a possible D match to TRBD2 (6 bases). There are 13 residues in the CDR3. The germline V gene has CDR1 MDHEN and CDR2 SYDVKM. Trimming removed 2 bases at V and 6 bases at J, with 9 bases between. CDR3 coding DNA: TGTGCCAGCAGTTTACTAGCGATGGATACGCAGTATTTT. Translating it yields CASSLLAMDTQYF.

The chain employs TRBV7-6 and TRBJ2-5; D might be TRBD2 (7 bases). Germline CDR1 is SGHVS and CDR2 is FNYEAQ. The ends were cut back, 6 bases at V and 4 bases at J, with 12 bases in the middle. The CDR3 contains 13 residues. The DNA for the CDR3 is TGTGCCAGCAGGGAGGGGGGGATAGAGACCCAGTACTTC. It is translated as CASREGGIETQYF.

The V call is TRBV27, the J call TRBJ2-7; 10 bases line up with TRBD1. Germline assignment: CDR1 MNHEY and CDR2 SMNVEV (reference sequence). After removal of 6 bases from V and 3 bases from J, the junction contained 2 bases not matched to a gene. This CDR3 spans 13 amino acids. DNA for the CDR3: TGTGCCAGCAGCGGGACAGGGGACTACGAGCAGTACTTC. This sequence encodes CASSGTGDYEQYF.